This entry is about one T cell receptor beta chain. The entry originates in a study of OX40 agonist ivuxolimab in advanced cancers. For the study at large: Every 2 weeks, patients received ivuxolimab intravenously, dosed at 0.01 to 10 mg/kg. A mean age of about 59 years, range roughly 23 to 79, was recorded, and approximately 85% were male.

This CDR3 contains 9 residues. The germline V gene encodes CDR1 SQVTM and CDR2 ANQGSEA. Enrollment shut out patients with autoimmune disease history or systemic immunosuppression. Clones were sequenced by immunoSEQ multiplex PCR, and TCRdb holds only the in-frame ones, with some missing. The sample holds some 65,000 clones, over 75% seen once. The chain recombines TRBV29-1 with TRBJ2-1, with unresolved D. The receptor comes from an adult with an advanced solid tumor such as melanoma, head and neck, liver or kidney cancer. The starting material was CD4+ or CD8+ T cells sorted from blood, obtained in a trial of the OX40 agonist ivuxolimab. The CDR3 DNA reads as TGCAGTCGTGTCAATGAGCAGTTCTTC. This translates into CSRVNEQFF.